This T cell receptor beta chain was profiled in a study of cytomegalovirus exposure and HLA in healthy donors. The method was immunoSEQ multiplex PCR; TCRdb's version includes in-frame clones alone and lacks a portion of them. The table lists tens of thousands of clones, just under 95% of them singletons. Separation from the roughly 700-subject first cohort characterized the approximately 120-subject validation cohort, to which the donors belonged. The CDR3 has 15 residues. CDR1 is MNHEY and CDR2 is SVGAGI in the germline V gene. V lost 5 bases, J lost 4 bases, and 15 bases lay in between. This clonotype was sampled from a man aged 18 to 30 in good health and CMV-seropositive. Material for sequencing was PBMCs. The chain couples TRBV6-5 to TRBJ1-3; a possible D gene is TRBD1 (5 bases). The DNA of the CDR3 is TGTGCCAGCAGTCAAACCCCAGGGATCGGAAACACCATATATTTT. As protein: CASSQTPGIGNTIYF.